This TCR beta chain is from a study of shared clonotypes between healthy human individuals. The overall study: Donors were a couple of women and three men aged 18 to 49.

In germline, CDR1 is MDHEN, CDR2 SYDVKM. Trimming left V 6 bases short and J 7 bases short, with 18 bases between. CDR3 length equals 14 residues. Recent vaccinations or acute infections were absent in the healthy HIV-negative adult donors. Repertoires were generated with immunoSEQ multiplex PCR, while TCRdb's copy carries only in-frame clones and drops some. The table has about 380,000 clones, just over 95% seen once. The sequence was obtained from a man aged 25 to 40 in good health. Sequencing input: memory CD8+ T cells sorted from blood. The subset: CD45RO+ cells pooled with CCR7-negative TemRA cells. The V gene is TRBV28, the J gene TRBJ1-2; tentatively, D is TRBD1 (5 bases). CDR3 loop: CASRGSRVIGGYTF. In DNA form, the CDR3 reads TGTGCCAGCAGGGGCAGCAGGGTTATCGGTGGCTACACCTTC.